The 23 T cell receptor beta chains listed next were all sequenced from one sample in a study of STAT5B mutations in CD4+ large granular lymphocyte leukemia. Clones were sequenced by immunoSEQ multiplex PCR, and TCRdb holds only the in-frame ones, with some missing. The sample has approximately 39,000 clones; roughly 85% are singletons. Sequenced: CD4+ T cells from blood buffy coats. The receptors here all came from a human donor in good health.

The gene calls are TRBV30 and TRBJ1-6, with 7 bases identical to TRBD1. The germline V gene has CDR1 GTSNPN and CDR2 SVGIG (reference sequence). This CDR3 comprises 15 residues. V dropped 0 bases and J dropped 7; count of bases not matched to a gene: 6. The CDR3 DNA follows: TGTGCCTGGAGTGTACAGGGGCAGAAGAATTCACCCCTCCACTTT. Its protein is CAWSVQGQKNSPLHF.

Turning to this clone: Here the CDR3 omits its conserved ending phenylalanine or tryptophan, so a read error is the likely source. It is unclear where the CDR3 begins or ends on the DNA, so no DNA is shown, and the CDR3 is as TCRdb lists it. The gene calls are TRBV27 and TRBJ2-7; whether TRBD2, the table's D call, matches the DNA was not checked. Germline lookup yields CDR1 MNHEY and CDR2 SMNVEV (reference sequence). The CDR3 is 11 residues long, ends included. The CDR3 is CASSPPPGEAP.

This chain links TRBV5-1 with TRBJ2-3, with TRBD2 matching over 9 bases. In germline, CDR1 is SGHRS, CDR2 YFSETQ. With 4 bases clipped from V and 1 base from J, the junction kept 7 bases outside the gene matches. The length of the CDR3 is 16 residues. CDR3 protein: CASSRVAGARTDTQYF. CDR3 bases: TGCGCCAGCAGCCGAGTAGCGGGGGCGCGCACAGATACGCAGTATTTT.

There are a few counts of this clone. The chain joins TRBV4-2 to TRBJ1-6; D is perhaps TRBD1 (5 bases). The length of the CDR3 is 17 residues. Germline-derived CDR1 and CDR2 are LGHNA and YNFKEQ. With 3 bases removed from V and 9 bases from J, the gap between germline ends came to 21 bases. CDR3 protein: CASSHLRGDEFRSPLHF. The CDR3 DNA reads TGTGCCAGCAGCCACCTACGGGGGGATGAGTTTCGTTCACCCCTCCACTTT.

This rearrangement joins TRBV7-2 to TRBJ1-2, with D tentatively TRBD1 (5 bases). Trimming pared 2 bases from V and 0 bases from J, leaving 10 bases between. This CDR3 comprises 15 residues. Per the germline V gene, CDR1 is SGHTA and CDR2 is FQGNSA. The CDR3 protein is CASSLWGRANYGYTF. The CDR3 DNA follows: TGTGCCAGCAGCTTATGGGGCAGGGCTAACTATGGCTACACCTTC.

V is TRBV27 and J is TRBJ2-3, with D perhaps assigned TRBD1 or TRBD2 (5 bases each). The CDR3 covers 15 residues. Germline V gene sequence: CDR1 MNHEY, CDR2 SMNVEV (reference sequence). V lost 6 bases, J lost 0 bases, and 13 bases lay in between. CDR3 DNA sequence: TGTGCCAGCAGAACATACGGGGCTAGCACAGATACGCAGTATTTT. Its protein product is CASRTYGASTDTQYF.

Only one count was recorded for this clone. The sample contains more than one DNA sequence encoding this CDR3. The V and J genes are TRBV18 and TRBJ2-1, with D possibly being TRBD1 (5 bases). The V and J ends lost 2 bases and 3 bases respectively, with 8 bases between them. This CDR3 is built from 14 residues. Germline CDR1 reads KGHSH; CDR2 reads LQKENI. CDR3 coding DNA: TGTGCCAGCTCACCAGGCCAGGGCTACAATGAGCAGTTCTTC. It yields the protein CASSPGQGYNEQFF.

The chain carries TRBV27 and TRBJ1-1; D is ambiguous. Trimming left V 5 bases short and J 1 base short, with 11 bases between. This CDR3 has 14 amino acids. In germline, CDR1 is MNHEY, CDR2 SMNVEV (reference sequence). The CDR3 coding sequence is TGTGCCAGCAGTACCGACGGACGGAACACTGAAGCTTTCTTT. Residues: CASSTDGRNTEAFF.

The chain employs TRBV5-1 and TRBJ2-3; D not resolved. Per germline, CDR1 SGHRS and CDR2 YFSETQ. The CDR3 has 12 residues. The V gene lost 0 bases and the J gene lost 5 bases, with 4 bases spanning the gap. This CDR3 is CASSLEGDTQYF. CDR3 coding DNA: TGCGCCAGCAGCTTGGAGGGAGATACGCAGTATTTT.

This clone was detected only a few times. CDR3 sequence reads: CASSDPSSGQGLAEKLFF. The CDR3, as DNA: TGTGCCAGTAGTGACCCCAGCTCCGGACAGGGGCTCGCTGAAAAACTGTTTTTT. The chain is built from TRBV19 and TRBJ1-4, with TRBD1 matching 9 bases. Germline lookup yields CDR1 LNHDA and CDR2 SQIVND (reference sequence). J gave up 7 bases and V 5 bases, and 17 bases lay outside the gene matches. This CDR3 comprises 18 residues.

The genes are TRBV5-5 and TRBJ1-1, with a weak D call TRBD1 (6 bases). Germline CDR1 SGHKS, CDR2 YYEKEE (reference sequence). V lost 7 bases and J 3 bases, leaving 13 bases between the germline ends. This CDR3 is 13 amino acids long. CDR3 residues: CASHRAGDTEAFF. DNA for the CDR3: TGTGCCAGCCACCGGGCAGGGGACACTGAAGCTTTCTTT.

The chain uses TRBV25-1 and TRBJ1-2, with D possibly TRBD1 on 5 matching bases. This CDR3 has 15 amino acids. Trimming took 1 base from V and 7 from J, leaving 16 bases between them. From germline, CDR1 is MGHDK and CDR2 SYGVNS. Written as DNA, the CDR3 is TGTGCCAGCAGTGAATTTACAGGCCCGGACGGTGGCTACACCTTC. This encodes CASSEFTGPDGGYTF.

This chain connects TRBV6-6 to TRBJ1-2; TRBD1 is a possible D gene (6 bases). The germline V gene encodes CDR1 MNHNY and CDR2 SVGAGI (reference sequence). Trimming removed 7 bases from V and 5 bases from J, with 17 bases in between. The CDR3 is 14 amino acids. In DNA form, the CDR3 reads TGTGCCAGCAACTTACAGGGAGTAAGATATGGCTACACCTTC. Translating it yields CASNLQGVRYGYTF.

A few counts support this clone. The chain combines TRBV5-1 with TRBJ2-7, with a weak D call TRBD1 (5 bases). Trimming left V 0 bases short and J 6 bases short, with 13 bases between. In germline, CDR1 is SGHRS, CDR2 YFSETQ. This CDR3 is built from 14 residues. CDR3 nucleotides: TGCGCCAGCAGCTTGGGTGACAGAAACCGCGAGCAGTACTTC. Amino acid sequence: CASSLGDRNREQYF.

In its sample, this clone was seen a few times. Here the CDR3 DNA reads TGTGCCTGGAGTGCTGGGTGGACTGAAGCTTTCTTT. This translates into CAWSAGWTEAFF. This chain links TRBV30 with TRBJ1-1; D is uncertain. CDR3 length equals 12 residues. Between the trimmed V and J ends, which lost 1 base and 5 bases, there was a span of 8 bases. The germline V gene has CDR1 GTSNPN and CDR2 SVGIG (reference sequence).

The chain uses TRBV19 and TRBJ2-7, with D unclear. Germline values: CDR1 LNHDA, CDR2 SQIVND (reference sequence). The CDR3 consists of 11 residues. The V end was cut by 3 bases, the J end by 6 bases, with 6 bases between. CDR3 nucleotide sequence: TGTGCCAGTAGTATGGCGCCCGAGCAGTACTTC. Amino acid sequence: CASSMAPEQYF.

The chain carries TRBV9 and TRBJ2-5; D tentatively reads TRBD1 or TRBD2 (5 bases each). The CDR3 consists of 15 residues. Germline V gene lookup returns CDR1 SGDLS and CDR2 YYNGEE. V was pared by 3 bases and J by 4 bases, with 16 bases between. The CDR3 here is CASSDRGVVGETQYF. CDR3 DNA: TGTGCCAGCAGCGACCGGGGCGTCGTAGGAGAGACCCAGTACTTC.

The V and J genes are TRBV6-1 and TRBJ1-1; D call uncertain. This CDR3 has 15 amino acids. CDR1 MNHNS and CDR2 SASEGT come from the germline V gene. Between the trimmed V and J ends, which lost 6 bases and 3 bases, there was a span of 17 bases. The CDR3 DNA is TGTGCCAGCAGCCGGATGGTTGGGCTTGACACTGAAGCTTTCTTT. It specifies CASSRMVGLDTEAFF.

The genes are TRBV19 and TRBJ2-5, with 10 bases that match TRBD2. The CDR3 length is 16 residues. The ends lost 1 base at V and 6 bases at J; junction bases unmatched: 8. Germline assignment: CDR1 LNHDA and CDR2 SQIVND (reference sequence). The DNA for the CDR3 is TGTGCCAGTAGTATAGTAGCGGGAGGAGGTTTTCAGACCCAGTACTTC. This gives the protein CASSIVAGGGFQTQYF. The complete variable domain, with remaining parts taken from reference TRBV19 and TRBJ2-5, reads DGGITQSPKYLFRKEGQNVTLSCEQNLNHDAMYWYRQDPGQGLRLIYYSQIVNDFQKGDIAEGYSVSREKKESFPLTVTSAQKNPTAFYLCASSIVAGGGFQTQYFGPGTRLLVL.

V and J are TRBV30 and TRBJ2-1; TRBD2 matches at 9 bases. The CDR3 is 16 residues long. Germline lookup yields CDR1 GTSNPN and CDR2 SVGIG (reference sequence). V trimming: 0 bases; J trimming: 5 bases; junction bases outside the gene matches: 8. The CDR3: CAWSVTRTSVNNEQFF. DNA for the CDR3: TGTGCCTGGAGTGTAACGAGGACTAGCGTTAACAATGAGCAGTTCTTC.

This chain uses TRBV6-5 with TRBJ1-2, with 8 bases aligning to TRBD1. Losses at the gene ends were 6 bases for V and 4 bases for J; bases not matched to a gene: 7. The CDR3 runs 14 residues. Per germline, CDR1 MNHEY and CDR2 SVGAGI. The CDR3 nucleotides are TGTGCCAGCAGCCCGGACAGGGATGGCTATGGCTACACCTTC. Protein: CASSPDRDGYGYTF.

This sequence joins TRBV19 and TRBJ2-7; the D is unclear. The CDR3 contains 14 residues. Germline V gives CDR1 LNHDA, CDR2 SQIVND (reference sequence). The V end lost 0 bases, the J end lost 2 bases, and 8 bases lay between the germline ends. CDR3 residues: CASSIDPGTYEQYF. In DNA form, the CDR3 reads TGTGCCAGTAGTATAGACCCAGGAACCTACGAGCAGTACTTC.

The rearrangement joins TRBV2 to TRBJ1-1; 8 nucleotides match TRBD1. This CDR3 has 15 residues. The ends lost 8 bases at V and 4 bases at J; junction bases unmatched: 12. The V gene's germline CDR1 is SNHLY and CDR2 FYNNEI. This CDR3 is CASGSRTGPSTEAFF. CDR3 bases: TGTGCCAGCGGCTCTAGGACAGGGCCTAGCACTGAAGCTTTCTTT.